In its sample, the clone carrying this T cell receptor beta chain was seen many times. This sample is part of a study of regulatory T cells in long-lasting Graves disease. The time point: newly diagnosed GD, antithyroid drugs for less than 3 months. RNA from PBMCs was the source of the TCR library. Assembly of TCR beta libraries relied on iRepertoire HTBI primers together with Arm-PCR of CDR3 regions. TCRdb fed the multiplex PCR reads into MiXCR, producing one record per CDR3 protein. Seen here are roughly 260,000 distinct CDR3 sequences, roughly 18% observed once, and the top ten hold around 15%. The CDR3 contains 16 residues. Germline V lookup: CDR1 SGHRS, CDR2 YFSETQ. The V end was cut by 0 bases, the J end by 1 base, with 12 bases between. The same data also contributed to another study, on T cells in Graves' hyperthyroidism and ophthalmopathy. That source reports: The study defined stable Graves' hyperthyroidism as no ophthalmopathy progression within 18 months.

The receptor was isolated from a woman aged 25 to 39 with Graves disease. The V call is TRBV5-1, the J call TRBJ2-3; D possibly corresponds to TRBD2 (6 bases). This specimen consisted of peripheral blood mononuclear cells (PBMCs), obtained at new diagnosis, from a patient treated with antithyroid drugs. The CDR3 sequence: CASSLDRGFRTDTQYF. In DNA form, the CDR3 reads TGCGCCAGCAGCTTGGATCGGGGGTTCCGCACAGATACGCAGTATTTT. Drawing the rest from reference TRBV5-1 and TRBJ2-3, the complete variable domain is KAGVTQTPRYLIKTRGQQVTLSCSPISGHRSVSWYQQTPGQGLQFLFEYFSETQRNKGNFPGRFSGRQFSNSRSEMNVSTLELGDSALYLCASSLDRGFRTDTQYFGPGTRLTVL.